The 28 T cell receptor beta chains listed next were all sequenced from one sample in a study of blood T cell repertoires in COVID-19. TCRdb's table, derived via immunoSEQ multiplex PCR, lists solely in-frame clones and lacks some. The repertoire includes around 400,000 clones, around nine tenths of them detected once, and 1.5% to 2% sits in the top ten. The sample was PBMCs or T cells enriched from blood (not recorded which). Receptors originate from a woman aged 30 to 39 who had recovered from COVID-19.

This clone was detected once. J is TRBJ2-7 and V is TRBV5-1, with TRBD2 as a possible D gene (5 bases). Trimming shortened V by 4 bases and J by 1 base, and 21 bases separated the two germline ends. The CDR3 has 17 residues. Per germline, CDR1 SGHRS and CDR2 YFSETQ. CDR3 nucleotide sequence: TGCGCCAGCAGCCCAGGACTTCTCCCTAGTCGTTCCTACGAGCAGTACTTC. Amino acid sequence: CASSPGLLPSRSYEQYF.

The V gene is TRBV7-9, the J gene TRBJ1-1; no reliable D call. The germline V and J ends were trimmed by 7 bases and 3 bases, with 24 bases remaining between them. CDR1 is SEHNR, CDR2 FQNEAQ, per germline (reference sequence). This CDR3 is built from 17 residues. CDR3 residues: CASTPTGSGFSDTEAFF. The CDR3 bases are TGTGCCAGCACCCCCACCGGGAGTGGATTTTCGGACACTGAAGCTTTCTTT.

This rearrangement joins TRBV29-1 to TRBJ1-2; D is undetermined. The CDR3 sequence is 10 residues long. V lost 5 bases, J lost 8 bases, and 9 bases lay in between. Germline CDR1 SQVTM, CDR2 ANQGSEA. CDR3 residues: CSVPGGGYTF. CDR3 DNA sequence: TGCAGCGTTCCCGGAGGGGGCTACACCTTC. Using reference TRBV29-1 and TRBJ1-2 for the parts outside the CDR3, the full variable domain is SAVISQKPSRDICQRGTSLTIQCQVDSQVTMMFWYRQQPGQSLTLIATANQGSEATYESGFVIDKFPISRPNLTFSTLTVSNMSPEDSSIYLCSVPGGGYTFGSGTRLTVV.

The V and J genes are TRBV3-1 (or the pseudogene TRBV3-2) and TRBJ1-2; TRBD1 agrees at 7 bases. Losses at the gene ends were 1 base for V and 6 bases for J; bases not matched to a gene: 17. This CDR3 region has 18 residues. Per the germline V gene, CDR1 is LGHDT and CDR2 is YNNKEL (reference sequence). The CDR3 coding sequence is TGTGCCAGCAGCCAAGTAACCGGGACCGGGACAGAGATCAATGGCTACACCTTC. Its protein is CASSQVTGTGTEINGYTF.

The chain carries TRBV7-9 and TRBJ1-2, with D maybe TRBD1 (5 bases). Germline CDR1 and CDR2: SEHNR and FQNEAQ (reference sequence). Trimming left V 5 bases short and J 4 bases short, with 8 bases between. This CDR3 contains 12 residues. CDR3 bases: TGTGCCAGCAGCCCCCAGGGCTATGGCTACACCTTC. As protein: CASSPQGYGYTF.

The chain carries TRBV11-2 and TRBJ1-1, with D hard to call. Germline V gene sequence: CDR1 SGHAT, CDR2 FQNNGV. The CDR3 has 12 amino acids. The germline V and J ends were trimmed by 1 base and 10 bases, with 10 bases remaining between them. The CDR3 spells CASSLVFRGAFF. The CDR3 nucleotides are TGTGCCAGCAGCTTAGTTTTCCGAGGAGCTTTCTTT. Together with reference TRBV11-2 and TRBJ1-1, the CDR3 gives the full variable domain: EAGVAQSPRYKIIEKRQSVAFWCNPISGHATLYWYQQILGQGPKLLIQFQNNGVVDDSQLPKDRFSAERLKGVDSTLKIQPAKLEDSAVYLCASSLVFRGAFFGQGTRLTVV.

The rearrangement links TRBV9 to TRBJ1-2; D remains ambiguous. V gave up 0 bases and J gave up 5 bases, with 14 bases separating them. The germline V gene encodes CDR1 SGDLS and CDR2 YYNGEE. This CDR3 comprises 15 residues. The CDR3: CASSVDPGTLYGYTF. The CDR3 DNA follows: TGTGCCAGCAGCGTAGACCCCGGTACACTATATGGCTACACCTTC. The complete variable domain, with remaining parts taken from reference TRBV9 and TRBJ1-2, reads DSGVTQTPKHLITATGQRVTLRCSPRSGDLSVYWYQQSLDQGLQFLIQYYNGEERAKGNILERFSAQQFPDLHSELNLSSLELGDSALYFCASSVDPGTLYGYTFGSGTRLTVV.

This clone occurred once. The CDR3 is CASSFRRTPVANVLTF. In nucleotides, the CDR3 is TGTGCCAGCAGTTTCCGACGGACACCTGTAGCCAACGTCCTGACTTTC. This rearrangement joins TRBV27 to TRBJ2-6; D might be TRBD1 (5 bases). From germline, CDR1 is MNHEY and CDR2 SMNVEV (reference sequence). Deletions cut 3 bases from V and 7 bases from J, with 16 bases between. This CDR3 is 16 amino acids long.

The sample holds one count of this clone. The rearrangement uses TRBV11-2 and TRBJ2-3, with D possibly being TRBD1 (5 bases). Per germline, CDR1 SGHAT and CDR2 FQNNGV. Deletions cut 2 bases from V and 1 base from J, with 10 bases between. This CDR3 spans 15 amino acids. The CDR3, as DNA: TGTGCCAGCAGCTTATGGGCAGGGCGCACAGATACGCAGTATTTT. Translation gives CASSLWAGRTDTQYF. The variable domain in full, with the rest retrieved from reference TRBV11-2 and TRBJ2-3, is EAGVAQSPRYKIIEKRQSVAFWCNPISGHATLYWYQQILGQGPKLLIQFQNNGVVDDSQLPKDRFSAERLKGVDSTLKIQPAKLEDSAVYLCASSLWAGRTDTQYFGPGTRLTVL.

CDR3: CASSPRAGGGDTQYF. CDR3 sequence (DNA): TGTGCCAGCAGTCCGAGGGCAGGGGGCGGCGATACGCAGTATTTT. The chain carries TRBV6-5 and TRBJ2-3, with 8 nucleotides matching TRBD1. Germline V gives CDR1 MNHEY, CDR2 SVGAGI. This CDR3 spans 15 amino acids. V dropped 5 bases and J dropped 6; count of bases not matched to a gene: 10.

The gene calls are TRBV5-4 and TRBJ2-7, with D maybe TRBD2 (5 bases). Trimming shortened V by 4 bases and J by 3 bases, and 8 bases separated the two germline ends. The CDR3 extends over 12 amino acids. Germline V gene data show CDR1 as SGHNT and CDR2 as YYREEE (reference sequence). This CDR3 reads CASSLDYYEQYF. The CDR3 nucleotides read TGTGCCAGCAGCCTCGACTACTACGAGCAGTACTTC.

CDR3: CASSKLTKQGGYGYTF. The CDR3 DNA reads TGTGCCAGCAGCAAATTGACGAAACAGGGCGGCTATGGCTACACCTTC. This chain links TRBV4-2 with TRBJ1-2, with D perhaps TRBD1 (6 bases). The CDR3 covers 16 residues. Trimming took 5 bases from V and 4 from J, leaving 20 bases between them. Per germline, CDR1 LGHNA and CDR2 YNFKEQ.

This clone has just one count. Here the CDR3 DNA reads TGTGCCAGTAGTATTGTTACATGGGGCTACACCTTC. Its protein is CASSIVTWGYTF. This sequence joins TRBV19 and TRBJ1-2, with D uncertain. Germline V lookup: CDR1 LNHDA, CDR2 SQIVND (reference sequence). V lost 3 bases to trimming and J lost 8 bases, with 10 bases between them. There are 12 residues in the CDR3. Full variable domain (missing parts from reference TRBV19 and TRBJ1-2): DGGITQSPKYLFRKEGQNVTLSCEQNLNHDAMYWYRQDPGQGLRLIYYSQIVNDFQKGDIAEGYSVSREKKESFPLTVTSAQKNPTAFYLCASSIVTWGYTFGSGTRLTVV.

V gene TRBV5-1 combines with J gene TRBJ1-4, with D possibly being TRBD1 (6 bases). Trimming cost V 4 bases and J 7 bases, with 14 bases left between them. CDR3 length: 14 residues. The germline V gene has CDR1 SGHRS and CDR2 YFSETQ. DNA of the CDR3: TGCGCCAGCAGCCTAACCGGGACACTTGAAAAACTGTTTTTT. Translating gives CASSLTGTLEKLFF.

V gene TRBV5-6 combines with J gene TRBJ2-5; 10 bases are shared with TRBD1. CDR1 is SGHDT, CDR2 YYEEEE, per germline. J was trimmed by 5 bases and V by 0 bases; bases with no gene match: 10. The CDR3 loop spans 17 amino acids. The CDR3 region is CASSLELTGGAEETQYF. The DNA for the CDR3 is TGTGCCAGCAGCTTGGAATTGACAGGGGGCGCGGAGGAGACCCAGTACTTC.

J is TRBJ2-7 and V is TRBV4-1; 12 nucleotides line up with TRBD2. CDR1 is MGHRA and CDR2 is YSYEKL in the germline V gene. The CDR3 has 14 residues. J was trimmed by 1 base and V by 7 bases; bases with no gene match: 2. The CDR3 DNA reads TGCGCCAGCACCGGACTAGCGGGGTCCTACGAGCAGTACTTC. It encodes CASTGLAGSYEQYF.

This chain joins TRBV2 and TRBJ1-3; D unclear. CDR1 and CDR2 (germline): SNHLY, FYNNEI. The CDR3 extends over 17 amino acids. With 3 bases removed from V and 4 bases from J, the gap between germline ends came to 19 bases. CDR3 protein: CASSEWSLRNMGNTIYF. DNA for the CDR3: TGTGCCAGCAGTGAGTGGTCCTTGAGGAACATGGGAAACACCATATATTTT.

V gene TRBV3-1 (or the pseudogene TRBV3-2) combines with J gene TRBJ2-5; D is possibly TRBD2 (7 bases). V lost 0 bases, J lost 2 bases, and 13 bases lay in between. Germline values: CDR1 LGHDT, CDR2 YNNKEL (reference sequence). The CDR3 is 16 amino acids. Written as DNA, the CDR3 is TGTGCCAGCAGCCAAGAGTGGCGGGGGCCACAAGAGACCCAGTACTTC. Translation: CASSQEWRGPQETQYF.

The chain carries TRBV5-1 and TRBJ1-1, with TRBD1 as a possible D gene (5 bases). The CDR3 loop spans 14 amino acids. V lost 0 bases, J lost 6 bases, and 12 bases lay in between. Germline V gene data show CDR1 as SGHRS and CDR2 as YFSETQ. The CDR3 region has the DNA TGCGCCAGCAGCTTGGTAGGGGCCGTGGCTGAAGCTTTCTTT. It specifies CASSLVGAVAEAFF.

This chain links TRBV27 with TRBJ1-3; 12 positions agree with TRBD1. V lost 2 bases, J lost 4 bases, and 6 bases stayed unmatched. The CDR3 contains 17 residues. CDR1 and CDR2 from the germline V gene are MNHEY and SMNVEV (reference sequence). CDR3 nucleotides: TGTGCCAGCAGTTTAAGGGGACAGGGGGCGCTGGGAAACACCATATATTTT. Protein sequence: CASSLRGQGALGNTIYF.

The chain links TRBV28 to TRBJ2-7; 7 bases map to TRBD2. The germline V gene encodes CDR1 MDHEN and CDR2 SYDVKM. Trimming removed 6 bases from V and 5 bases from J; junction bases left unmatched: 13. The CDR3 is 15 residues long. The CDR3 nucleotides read TGTGCCAGCAGCCAACTATGGCGGGAGCGGGACGAGCAGTACTTC. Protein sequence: CASSQLWRERDEQYF.

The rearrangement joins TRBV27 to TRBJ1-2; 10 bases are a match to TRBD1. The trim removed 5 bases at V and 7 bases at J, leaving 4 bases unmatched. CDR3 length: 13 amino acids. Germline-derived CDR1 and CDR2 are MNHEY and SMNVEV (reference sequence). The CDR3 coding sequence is TGTGCCAGCAGTCCGGGACAGGGGAGTGGCTACACCTTC. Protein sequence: CASSPGQGSGYTF.

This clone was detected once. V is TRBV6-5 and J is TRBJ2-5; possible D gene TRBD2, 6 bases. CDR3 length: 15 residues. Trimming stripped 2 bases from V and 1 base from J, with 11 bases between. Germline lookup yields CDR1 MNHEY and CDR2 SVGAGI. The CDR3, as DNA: TGTGCCAGCAGTTACATGGGACTGTTCCAAGAGACCCAGTACTTC. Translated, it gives CASSYMGLFQETQYF.

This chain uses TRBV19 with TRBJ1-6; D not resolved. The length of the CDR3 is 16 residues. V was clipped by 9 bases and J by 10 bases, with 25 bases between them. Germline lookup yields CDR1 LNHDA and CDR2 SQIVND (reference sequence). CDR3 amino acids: CASRTRREGDYSPLHF. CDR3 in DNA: TGTGCCAGCAGAACGCGGCGGGAGGGCGATTACTCACCCCTCCACTTT.

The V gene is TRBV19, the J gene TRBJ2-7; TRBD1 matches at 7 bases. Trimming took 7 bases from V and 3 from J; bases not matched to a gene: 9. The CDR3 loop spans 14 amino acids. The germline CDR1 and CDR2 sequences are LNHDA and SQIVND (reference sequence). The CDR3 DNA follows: TGTGCCAGTAACCCTACGGCAGGGGGCTACGAGCAGTACTTC. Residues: CASNPTAGGYEQYF.

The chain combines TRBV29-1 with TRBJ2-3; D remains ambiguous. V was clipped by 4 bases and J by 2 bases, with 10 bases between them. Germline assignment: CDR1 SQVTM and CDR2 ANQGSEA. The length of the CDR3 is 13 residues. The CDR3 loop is CSVVEAPTDTQYF. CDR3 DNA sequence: TGCAGCGTTGTAGAGGCCCCCACAGATACGCAGTATTTT.

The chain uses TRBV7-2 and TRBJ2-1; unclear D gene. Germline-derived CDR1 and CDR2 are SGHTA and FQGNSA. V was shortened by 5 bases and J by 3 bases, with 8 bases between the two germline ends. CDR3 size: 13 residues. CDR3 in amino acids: CASSVANYNEQFF. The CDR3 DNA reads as TGTGCCAGCAGCGTGGCAAACTACAATGAGCAGTTCTTC.

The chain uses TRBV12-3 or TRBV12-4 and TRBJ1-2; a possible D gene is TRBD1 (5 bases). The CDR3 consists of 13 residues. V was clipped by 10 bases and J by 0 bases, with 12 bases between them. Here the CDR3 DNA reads TGTGCCACTTCAGACAGTCCTAACTATGGCTACACCTTC. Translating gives CATSDSPNYGYTF.